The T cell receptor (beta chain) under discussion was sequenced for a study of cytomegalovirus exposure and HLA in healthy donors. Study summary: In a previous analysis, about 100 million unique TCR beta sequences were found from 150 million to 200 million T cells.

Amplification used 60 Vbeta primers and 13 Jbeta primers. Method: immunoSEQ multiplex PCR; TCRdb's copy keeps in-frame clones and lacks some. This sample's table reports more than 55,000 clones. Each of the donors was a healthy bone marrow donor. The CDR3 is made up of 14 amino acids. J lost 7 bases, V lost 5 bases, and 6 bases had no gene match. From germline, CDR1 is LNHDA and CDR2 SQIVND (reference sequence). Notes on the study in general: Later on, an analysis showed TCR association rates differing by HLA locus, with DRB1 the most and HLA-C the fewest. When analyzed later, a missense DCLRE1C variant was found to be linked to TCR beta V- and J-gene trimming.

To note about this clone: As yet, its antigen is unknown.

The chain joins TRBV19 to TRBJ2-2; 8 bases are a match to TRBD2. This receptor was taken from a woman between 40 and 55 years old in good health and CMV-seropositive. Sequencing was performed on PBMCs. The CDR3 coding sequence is TGTGCCAGTAGTGTCGGGGGGGCGGTCGGGGAGCTGTTTTTT. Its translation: CASSVGGAVGELFF.